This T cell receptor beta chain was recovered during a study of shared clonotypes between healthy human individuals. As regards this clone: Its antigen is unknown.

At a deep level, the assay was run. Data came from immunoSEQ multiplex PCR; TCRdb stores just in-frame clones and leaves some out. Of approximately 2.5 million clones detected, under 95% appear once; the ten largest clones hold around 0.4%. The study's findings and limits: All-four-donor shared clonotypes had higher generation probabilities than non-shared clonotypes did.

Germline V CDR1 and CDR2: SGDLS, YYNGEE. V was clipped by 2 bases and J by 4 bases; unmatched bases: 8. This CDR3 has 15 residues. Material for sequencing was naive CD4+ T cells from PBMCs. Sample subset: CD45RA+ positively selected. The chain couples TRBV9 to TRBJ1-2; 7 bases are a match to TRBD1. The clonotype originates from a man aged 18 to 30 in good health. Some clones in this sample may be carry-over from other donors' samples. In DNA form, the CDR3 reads TGTGCCAGCAGCGTGGGACAGACTCATACCTATGGCTACACCTTC. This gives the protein CASSVGQTHTYGYTF. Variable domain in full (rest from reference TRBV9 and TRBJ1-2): DSGVTQTPKHLITATGQRVTLRCSPRSGDLSVYWYQQSLDQGLQFLIQYYNGEERAKGNILERFSAQQFPDLHSELNLSSLELGDSALYFCASSVGQTHTYGYTFGSGTRLTVV.